Following are 9 T cell receptor beta chains from one sample sequenced in a study of blood T cell repertoires in COVID-19 (TCRdb year 2020). The library was built by means of the immunoSEQ multiplex PCR assay. TCRdb re-hosts the immuneACCESS table, in-frame sequences only. Its copies lack some clones; in the studies checked, an unresolved V gene accounts for under half of them, and the cause for the rest is not known. The sample has around 210,000 clones on record, roughly 75% of them singletons. Around 5.1% of the sample lies in the top ten. The specimen was peripheral blood. The source is a woman aged 70 to 79 with acute or convalescent COVID-19.

The gene calls are TRBV28 and TRBJ1-6, with 9 bases that match TRBD1. The germline gives CDR1 MDHEN, CDR2 SYDVKM. Trimming at V came to 6 bases and at J to 9 bases, leaving 9 bases not matched to a gene. This CDR3 contains 15 residues. The CDR3 reads CASRGTGNIGSPLHF. Here the CDR3 DNA reads TGTGCCAGCAGGGGGACAGGGAATATCGGTTCACCCCTCCACTTT.

The V call is TRBV19, the J call TRBJ2-1; D call uncertain. V lost 3 bases, J lost 8 bases, and 11 bases lay in between. The CDR3 has 13 residues. Germline V lookup: CDR1 LNHDA, CDR2 SQIVND (reference sequence). The CDR3 loop reads CASSMLALDEQFF. The CDR3 nucleotides are TGTGCCAGTAGTATGCTCGCGCTCGATGAGCAGTTCTTC.

The chain links TRBV2 to TRBJ1-4, with D possibly TRBD1 on 5 matching bases. CDR1 and CDR2 (germline): SNHLY, FYNNEI. The CDR3 has 15 amino acids. Trimming took 1 base from V and 7 from J, leaving 13 bases between them. CDR3 in DNA: TGTGCCAGCAGTGAAGTGACAGTCAGAAGTGAAAAACTGTTTTTT. The encoded protein is CASSEVTVRSEKLFF.

V is TRBV5-4 and J is TRBJ2-4, with TRBD1 matching over 7 bases. This CDR3 is built from 13 residues. Germline values: CDR1 SGHNT, CDR2 YYREEE (reference sequence). V trimming: 3 bases; J trimming: 7 bases; junction bases outside the gene matches: 4. This CDR3 is CASSSGQANIQYF. The CDR3 nucleotides read TGTGCCAGCAGCTCCGGACAGGCGAACATTCAGTACTTC.

The chain carries TRBV30 and TRBJ2-7, with D maybe TRBD2 (5 bases). V was pared by 0 bases and J by 5 bases, with 11 bases between. The CDR3 has 13 residues. Germline loops: CDR1 GTSNPN, CDR2 SVGIG (reference sequence). The DNA for the CDR3 is TGTGCCTGGAGTGTAACCGGGGAGCACGAGCAGTACTTC. It is translated as CAWSVTGEHEQYF.

The rearrangement links TRBV9 to TRBJ2-3; 15 nucleotides line up with TRBD2. Germline V lookup: CDR1 SGDLS, CDR2 YYNGEE. The CDR3 spans 17 residues. V lost 4 bases to trimming and J lost 5 bases; unmatched junction nucleotides: 8. CDR3 DNA sequence: TGTGCCAGCAGCTTCGGGACTAGCGGGAGGCTTGGAGATACGCAGTATTTT. Its translation is CASSFGTSGRLGDTQYF.

This clone was seen a few times. This sequence joins TRBV3-1 (or the pseudogene TRBV3-2) and TRBJ2-7, with D tentatively TRBD1 (6 bases). This CDR3 is 12 amino acids long. V was clipped by 1 base and J by 9 bases, with 10 bases between them. Looked up from germline, CDR1 is LGHDT and CDR2 is YNNKEL (reference sequence). CDR3 loop: CASSQVKDRQYF. The CDR3 coding sequence is TGTGCCAGCAGCCAAGTTAAGGACAGGCAGTACTTC.

The chain recombines TRBV29-1 with TRBJ1-5; 9 bases fit TRBD1. The germline V gene has CDR1 SQVTM and CDR2 ANQGSEA. CDR3 size: 12 residues. The ends lost 7 bases at V and 5 bases at J; junction bases unmatched: 3. CDR3 residues: CSGRTGDQPQHF. DNA for the CDR3: TGCAGCGGCAGGACAGGGGATCAGCCCCAGCATTTT.

J is TRBJ2-7 and V is TRBV5-1; 7 bases align to TRBD1. Unmatched junction bases numbered 3, after V lost 6 bases and J lost 3 bases. CDR3 length equals 12 residues. CDR1 is SGHRS and CDR2 is YFSETQ in the germline V gene. The CDR3 sequence: CASKRDSYEQYF. As DNA, the CDR3 is TGCGCCAGCAAGAGGGACAGCTACGAGCAGTACTTC.